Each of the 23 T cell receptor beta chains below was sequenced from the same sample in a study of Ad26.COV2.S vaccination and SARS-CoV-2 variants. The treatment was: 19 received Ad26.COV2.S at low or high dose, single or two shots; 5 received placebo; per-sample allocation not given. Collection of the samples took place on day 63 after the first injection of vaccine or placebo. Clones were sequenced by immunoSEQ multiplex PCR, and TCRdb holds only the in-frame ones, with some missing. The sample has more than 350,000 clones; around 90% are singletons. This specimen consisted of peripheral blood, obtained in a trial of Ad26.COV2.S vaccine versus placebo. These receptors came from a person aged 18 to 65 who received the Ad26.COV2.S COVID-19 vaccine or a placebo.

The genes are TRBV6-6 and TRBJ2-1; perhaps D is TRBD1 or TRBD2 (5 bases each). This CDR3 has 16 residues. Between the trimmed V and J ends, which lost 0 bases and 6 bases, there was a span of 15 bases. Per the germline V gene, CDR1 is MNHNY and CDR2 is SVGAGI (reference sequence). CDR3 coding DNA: TGTGCCAGCAGTTACTCGACAGAGGGTGATAGCAATGAGCAGTTCTTC. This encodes CASSYSTEGDSNEQFF.

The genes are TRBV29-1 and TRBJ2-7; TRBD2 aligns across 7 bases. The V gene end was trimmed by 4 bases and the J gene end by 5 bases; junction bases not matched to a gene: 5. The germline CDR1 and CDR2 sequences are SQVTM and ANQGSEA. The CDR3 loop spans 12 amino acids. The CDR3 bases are TGCAGCGTTGTACTAGCGTCTAACGAGCAGTACTTC. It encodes CSVVLASNEQYF.

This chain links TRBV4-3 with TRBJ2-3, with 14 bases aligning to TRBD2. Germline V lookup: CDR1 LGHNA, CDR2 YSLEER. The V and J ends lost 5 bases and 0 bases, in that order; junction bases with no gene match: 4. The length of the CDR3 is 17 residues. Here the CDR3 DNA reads TGCGCCAGCAGCGCGGGACTAGCGGGAGTTAGCACAGATACGCAGTATTTT. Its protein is CASSAGLAGVSTDTQYF.

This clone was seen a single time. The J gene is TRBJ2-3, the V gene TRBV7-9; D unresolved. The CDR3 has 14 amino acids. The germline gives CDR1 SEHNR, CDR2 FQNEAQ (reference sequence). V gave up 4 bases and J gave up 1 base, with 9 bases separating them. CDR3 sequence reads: CASSSPSGTDTQYF. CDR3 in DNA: TGTGCCAGCAGCTCGCCTTCGGGCACAGATACGCAGTATTTT.

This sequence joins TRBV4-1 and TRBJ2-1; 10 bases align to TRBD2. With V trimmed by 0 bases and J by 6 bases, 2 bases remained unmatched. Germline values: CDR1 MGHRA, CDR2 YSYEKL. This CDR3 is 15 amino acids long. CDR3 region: CASSQERTSGNEQFF. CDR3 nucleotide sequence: TGCGCCAGCAGCCAAGAACGGACTAGCGGCAATGAGCAGTTCTTC.

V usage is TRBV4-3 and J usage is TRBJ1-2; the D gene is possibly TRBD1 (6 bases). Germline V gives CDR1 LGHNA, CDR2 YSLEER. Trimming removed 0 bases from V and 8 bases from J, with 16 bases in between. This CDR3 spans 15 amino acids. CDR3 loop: CASSQETTGNDGYTF. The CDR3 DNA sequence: TGCGCCAGCAGCCAAGAAACTACAGGGAACGACGGCTACACCTTC.

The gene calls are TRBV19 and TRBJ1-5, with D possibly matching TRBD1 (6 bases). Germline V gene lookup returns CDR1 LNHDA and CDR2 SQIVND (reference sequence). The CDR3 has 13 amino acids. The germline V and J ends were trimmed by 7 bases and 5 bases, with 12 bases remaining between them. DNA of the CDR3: TGTGCCAGTACAGGTGGGGGCTATCAGCCCCAGCATTTT. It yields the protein CASTGGGYQPQHF.

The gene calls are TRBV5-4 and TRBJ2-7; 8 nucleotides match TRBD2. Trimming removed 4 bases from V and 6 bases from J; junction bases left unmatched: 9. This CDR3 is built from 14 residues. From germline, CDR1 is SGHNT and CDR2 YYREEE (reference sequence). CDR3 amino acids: CASSASGLVSEQYF. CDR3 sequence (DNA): TGTGCCAGCAGCGCATCGGGACTAGTATCCGAGCAGTACTTC.

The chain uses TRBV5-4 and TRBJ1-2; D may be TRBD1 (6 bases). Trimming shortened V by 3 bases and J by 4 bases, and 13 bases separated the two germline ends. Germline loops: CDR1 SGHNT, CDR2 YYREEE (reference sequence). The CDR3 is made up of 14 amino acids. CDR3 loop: CASSSGQNTYGYTF. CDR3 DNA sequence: TGTGCCAGCAGCTCCGGACAGAACACCTATGGCTACACCTTC.

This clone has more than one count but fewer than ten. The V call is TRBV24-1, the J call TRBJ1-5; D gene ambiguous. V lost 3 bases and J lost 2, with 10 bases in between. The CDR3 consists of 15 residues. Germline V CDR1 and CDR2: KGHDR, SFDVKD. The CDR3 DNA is TGTGCCACCAGTGATGGGTCAGCGGGCAATCAGCCCCAGCATTTT. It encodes CATSDGSAGNQPQHF.

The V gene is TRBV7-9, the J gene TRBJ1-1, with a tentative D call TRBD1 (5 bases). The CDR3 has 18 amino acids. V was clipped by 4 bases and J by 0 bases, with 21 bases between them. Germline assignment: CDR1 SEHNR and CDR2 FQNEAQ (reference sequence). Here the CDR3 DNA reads TGTGCCAGCAGCTCCACTCCCGGTAATACAGGAGTGAACACTGAAGCTTTCTTT. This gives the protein CASSSTPGNTGVNTEAFF. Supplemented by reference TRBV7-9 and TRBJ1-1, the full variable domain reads DTGVSQNPRHKITKRGQNVTFRCDPISEHNRLYWYRQTLGQGPEFLTYFQNEAQLEKSRLLSDRFSAERPKGSFSTLEIQRTEQGDSAMYLCASSSTPGNTGVNTEAFFGQGTRLTVV.

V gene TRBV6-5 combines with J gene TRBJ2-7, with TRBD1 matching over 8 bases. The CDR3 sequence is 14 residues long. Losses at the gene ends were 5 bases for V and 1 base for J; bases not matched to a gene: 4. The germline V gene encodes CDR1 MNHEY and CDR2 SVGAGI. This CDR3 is CASSPWTGSYEQYF. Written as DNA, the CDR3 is TGTGCCAGCAGTCCATGGACAGGGTCCTACGAGCAGTACTTC.

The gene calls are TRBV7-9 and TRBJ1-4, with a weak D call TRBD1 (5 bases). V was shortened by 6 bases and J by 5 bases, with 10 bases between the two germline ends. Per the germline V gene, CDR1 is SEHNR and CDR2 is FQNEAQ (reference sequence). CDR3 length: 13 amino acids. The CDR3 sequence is CASSERGNEKLFF. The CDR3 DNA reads TGTGCCAGCAGTGAGAGGGGCAATGAAAAACTGTTTTTT.

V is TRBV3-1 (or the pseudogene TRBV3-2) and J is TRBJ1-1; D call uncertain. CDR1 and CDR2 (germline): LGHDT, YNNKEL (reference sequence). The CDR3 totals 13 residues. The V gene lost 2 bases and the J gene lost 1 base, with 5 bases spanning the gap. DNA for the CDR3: TGTGCCAGCAGCCAAACAACGAACACTGAAGCTTTCTTT. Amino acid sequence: CASSQTTNTEAFF.

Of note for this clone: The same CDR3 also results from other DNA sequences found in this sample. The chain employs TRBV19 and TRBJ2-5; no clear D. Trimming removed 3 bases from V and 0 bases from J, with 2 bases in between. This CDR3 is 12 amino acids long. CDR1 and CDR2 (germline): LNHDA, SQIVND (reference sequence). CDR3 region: CASSIDQETQYF. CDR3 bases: TGTGCCAGTAGTATCGACCAAGAGACCCAGTACTTC. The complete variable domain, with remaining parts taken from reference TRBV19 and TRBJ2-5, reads DGGITQSPKYLFRKEGQNVTLSCEQNLNHDAMYWYRQDPGQGLRLIYYSQIVNDFQKGDIAEGYSVSREKKESFPLTVTSAQKNPTAFYLCASSIDQETQYFGPGTRLLVL.

CDR3 nucleotide sequence: TGCAGCGTCGCGGACGCCCTGGGGGAGACCCAGTACTTC. As protein: CSVADALGETQYF. V usage is TRBV29-1 and J usage is TRBJ2-5; D remains unclear. The germline CDR1 and CDR2 sequences are SQVTM and ANQGSEA. This CDR3 is built from 13 residues. Deletions cut 6 bases from V and 5 bases from J, with 16 bases between.

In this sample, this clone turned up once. As DNA, the CDR3 is TGTGCCAGCAACAGGGTAACCGGGGAGCTGTTTTTT. Translated, it gives CASNRVTGELFF. The V call is TRBV5-6, the J call TRBJ2-2, with D possibly matching TRBD1 (6 bases). The CDR3 extends over 12 amino acids. Per the germline V gene, CDR1 is SGHDT and CDR2 is YYEEEE. V gave up 6 bases and J gave up 5 bases, with 8 bases separating them.

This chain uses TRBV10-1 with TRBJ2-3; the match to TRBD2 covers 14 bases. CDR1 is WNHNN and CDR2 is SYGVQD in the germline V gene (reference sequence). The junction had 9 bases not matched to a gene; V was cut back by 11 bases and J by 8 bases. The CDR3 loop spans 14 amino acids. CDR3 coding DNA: TGCGCCCCGTGCCTCGGACTAGCGGGAGGTACGCAGTATTTT. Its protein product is CAPCLGLAGGTQYF.

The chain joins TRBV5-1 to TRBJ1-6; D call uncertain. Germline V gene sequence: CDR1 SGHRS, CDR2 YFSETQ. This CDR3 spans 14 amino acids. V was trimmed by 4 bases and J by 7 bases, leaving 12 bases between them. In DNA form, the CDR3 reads TGCGCCAGCAGCGCCTCTACAACAAATTCACCCCTCCACTTT. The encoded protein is CASSASTTNSPLHF.

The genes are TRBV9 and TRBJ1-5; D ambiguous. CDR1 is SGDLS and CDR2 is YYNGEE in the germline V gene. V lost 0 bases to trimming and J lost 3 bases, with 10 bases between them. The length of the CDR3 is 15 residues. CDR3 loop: CASSVGVNLNQPQHF. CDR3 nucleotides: TGTGCCAGCAGCGTAGGGGTTAACCTCAATCAGCCCCAGCATTTT.

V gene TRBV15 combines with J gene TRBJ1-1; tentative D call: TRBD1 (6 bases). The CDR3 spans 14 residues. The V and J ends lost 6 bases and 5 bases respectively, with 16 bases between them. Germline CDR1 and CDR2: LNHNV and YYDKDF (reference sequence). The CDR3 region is CATSTYRDETEAFF. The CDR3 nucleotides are TGTGCCACCAGTACGTACAGGGACGAAACTGAAGCTTTCTTT.

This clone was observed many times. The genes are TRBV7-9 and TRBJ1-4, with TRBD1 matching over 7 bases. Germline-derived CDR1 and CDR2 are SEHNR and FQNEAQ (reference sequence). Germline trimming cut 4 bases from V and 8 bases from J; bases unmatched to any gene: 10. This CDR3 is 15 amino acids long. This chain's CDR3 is CASSYSTGVEEKLFF. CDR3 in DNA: TGTGCCAGCAGCTACTCAACAGGGGTTGAGGAAAAACTGTTTTTT.

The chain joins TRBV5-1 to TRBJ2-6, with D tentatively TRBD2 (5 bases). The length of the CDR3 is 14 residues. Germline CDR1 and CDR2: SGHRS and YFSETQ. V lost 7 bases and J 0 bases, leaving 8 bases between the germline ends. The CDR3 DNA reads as TGCGCCAGCCGGGAAGACTCTGGGGCCAACGTCCTGACTTTC. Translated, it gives CASREDSGANVLTF.